Listed below are T cell receptor beta chains from one sample, sequenced in a study of technical replicates of blood from a few donors. Measured with immunoSEQ multiplex PCR; TCRdb has only the in-frame clones, and not every one. The data hold approximately 75,000 clones, with about 97% observed a single time. The sequencing sample was made of T cells isolated from PBMCs. These receptors all come from a human donor in good health. The CDR3 runs from the conserved cysteine through the conserved F or W. D genes are given only for firm matches. Some rows have no size entry. The others give once, few or many, or a class for an expanded clone.

TGTGCAAGTCGCCTATTTCTATTCGGCGCCTTCGAACAGGTTGAGTACTTC | CASRLFLFGAFEQVEYF | - | - | TRBJ2-7 | TRBV12-2 | 17
TGTGCCAGTAGTGATATCACCTTAGCGGGAGGACGAGAGACCCAGTACTTC | CASSDITLAGGRETQYF | TRBD2 | - | TRBJ2-5 | TRBV19 | 17
TGTGCCAGCAGCTCAAACTCATACACCGGGGAGCTGTTTTTT | CASSSNSYTGELFF | - | - | TRBJ2-2 | TRBV13 | 14
TGTGCCAGCAGCTTGGTTGGGGGGGGCTACGAGCAGTACTTC | CASSLVGGGYEQYF | TRBD2 | - | TRBJ2-7 | TRBV5-6 | 14
TGTGCCAGCAGTGATATCAGGGGTGAAGGCTACACCTTC | CASSDIRGEGYTF | - | - | TRBJ1-2 | TRBV2 | 13
TGTGCCAGCAGTACTAGCGGGAGATGGGCCGGGGAGCTGTTTTTT | CASSTSGRWAGELFF | TRBD2 | once | TRBJ2-2 | TRBV2 | 15
TGTGCCAGCAGCTCCCAAGCGGAGTACTTCACAGATACGCAGTATTTT | CASSSQAEYFTDTQYF | - | - | TRBJ2-3 | TRBV9 | 16
TGTGCCAGCGGCAGGGGGCTCGAAGCTTTCTTT | CASGRGLEAFF | TRBD1 | - | TRBJ1-1 | TRBV6-5 | 11
TGTGCCAGCAGCGAGGGACAGGGGTATGAAAAACTGTTTTTT | CASSEGQGYEKLFF | TRBD1 | - | TRBJ1-4 | TRBV5-6 | 14
TGTGCCAGCAGCTTAGAGGGAGGCAATGAAGCTTTCTTT | CASSLEGGNEAFF | - | once | TRBJ1-1 | TRBV7-9 | 13
TGTGCCTGGATGGGGAGCTCCTACAATGAGCAGTTCTTC | CAWMGSSYNEQFF | - | - | TRBJ2-1 | TRBV30 | 13
TGTGCCAGCGCCGGGACAGTCAACACTGAAGCTTTCTTT | CASAGTVNTEAFF | TRBD1 | once | TRBJ1-1 | TRBV7-9 | 13
TGTGCCAGCAGCTTAGTAGTCTCAGAGACCCAGTACTTC | CASSLVVSETQYF | - | - | TRBJ2-5 | TRBV7-9 | 13
TGTGCCAGCAGCTCCGGGACAGGGGGTCGGGAGACCCAGTACTTC | CASSSGTGGRETQYF | TRBD1 | - | TRBJ2-5 | TRBV5-4 | 15
TGCGCCAGCAGCCAAGTGGGGAGGGTGAACGAAAAACTGTTTTTT | CASSQVGRVNEKLFF | - | - | TRBJ1-4 | TRBV4-1 | 15
TGTGCCAGCAGTCAGGGGGCCGGGACACCCGATACGCAGTATTTT | CASSQGAGTPDTQYF | TRBD1 | - | TRBJ2-3 | TRBV28 | 15
TGTGCCAGCAGTTTGGGGACAGGTGTTTTCAATGGCTACACCTTC | CASSLGTGVFNGYTF | TRBD1 | once | TRBJ1-2 | TRBV27 | 15
TGTGCCACTGGTATCGCGACAGATACGCAGTATTTT | CATGIATDTQYF | - | once | TRBJ2-3 | TRBV5-5 | 12
TGTGCCAGCAGCTTAGTCCCTAGCGAAGCTTTCTTT | CASSLVPSEAFF | - | - | TRBJ1-1 | TRBV7-6 | 12
TGTGCCAGCAGTGCCGGACAGGGGTGGAAATACGAGCAGTACTTC | CASSAGQGWKYEQYF | TRBD1 | - | TRBJ2-7 | TRBV2 | 15
TGCGCCAGCAAACTAGCGGGAGTGCCAGATACGCAGTATTTT | CASKLAGVPDTQYF | TRBD2 | - | TRBJ2-3 | TRBV10-2 | 14
TGTGCCAGCAGTGAAGCGCGGGTTTTTGGCTACACCTTC | CASSEARVFGYTF | - | - | TRBJ1-2 | TRBV6-1 | 13
TGCGCCAGCAGCCCCGGGACAGGGGCTGAAGCTTTCTTT | CASSPGTGAEAFF | TRBD1 | - | TRBJ1-1 | TRBV5-1 | 13
TGTGCCAGCAGTCAGAATGAGCGGGAGTGGGTCAATGAGCAGTTCTTC | CASSQNEREWVNEQFF | TRBD2 | - | TRBJ2-1 | TRBV28 | 16
TGTGCCATCAGTGGGGCGGGGGCCTACAATGAGCAGTTCTTC | CAISGAGAYNEQFF | TRBD2 | - | TRBJ2-1 | TRBV10-3 | 14
TGTGCCAGCAGCCCCATGAACAGGGGGCGGGATGGCTACACCTTC | CASSPMNRGRDGYTF | TRBD1 | - | TRBJ1-2 | TRBV13 | 15
TGTGCCTGGAGTGTAGCGGGGGCCAGCAATCAGCCCCAGCATTTT | CAWSVAGASNQPQHF | - | - | TRBJ1-5 | TRBV30 | 15
TGCAGCGTTGTTGCACAGGACAGTTTAGTCAGTGGCTACACCTTC | CSVVAQDSLVSGYTF | - | once | TRBJ1-2 | TRBV29-1 | 15
TGTGCCAGCAGTTTCGGACTAGCGGGAGCGGGTGAGCAGTTCTTC | CASSFGLAGAGEQFF | TRBD2 | - | TRBJ2-1 | TRBV6-5 | 15
TGTGCCAGCAGCTTAGCCGGGAGTTTAATAGTGCTGTTTTTT | CASSLAGSLIVLFF | - | - | TRBJ2-2 | TRBV7-9 | 14
TGTGCCATCAGTGAGTCTCCCCTAGCGGGAGGAAAGACCCAGTACTTC | CAISESPLAGGKTQYF | TRBD2 | - | TRBJ2-5 | TRBV10-3 | 16
TGTGCCATCAGTTCAGACGGGGGAGAAGCTTTCTTT | CAISSDGGEAFF | - | - | TRBJ1-1 | TRBV10-3 | 12
TGTGCCAGCAGTGCCCAACAGGGATCAGGGCAGCCCCAGCATTTT | CASSAQQGSGQPQHF | - | - | TRBJ1-5 | TRBV28 | 15
TGTGCCAGCAGCCTGTGGGACTACCGGTACCAAGAGACCCAGTACTTC | CASSLWDYRYQETQYF | TRBD2 | - | TRBJ2-5 | TRBV5-4 | 16
TGTGCCAGCAGCAAGGGGCTAGCGGACAATGAGCAGTTCTTC | CASSKGLADNEQFF | - | - | TRBJ2-1 | TRBV21-1 | 14
TGTGCCAGCAGTTTAGGGGACAGCCCGTTGGCCACTGAAGCTTTCTTT | CASSLGDSPLATEAFF | TRBD1 | - | TRBJ1-1 | TRBV28 | 16
TGCGCCAGCAGCCAAGATCTGGGGGGCTATGGCTACACCTTC | CASSQDLGGYGYTF | - | - | TRBJ1-2 | TRBV4-1 | 14
TGTGCCAGCCTAGGATACGGATTGGATGGGTACGAGCAGTACTTC | CASLGYGLDGYEQYF | - | - | TRBJ2-7 | TRBV6-6 | 15
TGTGCCAGCAGCGTTGGAGTACCGGGGGAGCAGTACTTC | CASSVGVPGEQYF | - | - | TRBJ2-7 | TRBV9 | 13
TGTGCCAGCAGCCGACAGGGCGTGGGCACAGATACGCAGTATTTT | CASSRQGVGTDTQYF | TRBD1 | - | TRBJ2-3 | TRBV7-3 | 15
TGTGCCAGCACCCCGGGGGGGAATCAGCCCCAGCATTTT | CASTPGGNQPQHF | - | - | TRBJ1-5 | TRBV6-5 | 13
TGTGCCATCAGTGCGCCCCTTCTGGGACACTACCAAGAGACCCAGTACTTC | CAISAPLLGHYQETQYF | - | - | TRBJ2-5 | TRBV10-3 | 17
TGTGCCAGCAGCCTCACCGGGACTAGCGGTTACGAGCAGTACTTC | CASSLTGTSGYEQYF | TRBD2 | - | TRBJ2-7 | TRBV4-2 | 15
TGCGCCAGCAGCTGGGCTAGCGGGGTGGCAGATACGCAGTATTTT | CASSWASGVADTQYF | TRBD2 | - | TRBJ2-3 | TRBV5-1 | 15
TGTGCCAGCAGCGTAGGGGGGGCTGCGGGGGGCCCCTACAATGAGCAGTTCTTC | CASSVGGAAGGPYNEQFF | TRBD2 | - | TRBJ2-1 | TRBV9 | 18